The rows below give T cell receptor beta chains drawn from one sample of a study of blood T cell repertoires in COVID-19. The assay was immunoSEQ multiplex PCR, and TCRdb's table has in-frame clones only and misses some. The table lists approximately 230,000 clones, 75% to 95% of them singletons. Sample: PBMCs or T cells enriched from blood (not recorded which). Receptors were obtained from a woman between 18 and 29 years old who had recovered from COVID-19. Each CDR3 is given with its conserved first and last residue. The D gene is left open where the match is weak. Expanded clones get a size class; other rows say once, few or many, or leave the size out.

V: TRBV4-1; D: TRBD1; size: -; J: TRBJ1-2; DNA: TGCGCCAGCAGCCAAAAACCTGGGACAGGGGATCTCTATGGCTACACCTTC; CDR3: CASSQKPGTGDLYGYTF
V: TRBV18; D: TRBD1; size: once; J: TRBJ1-1; DNA: TGTGCCAGCTCACGCGGACAGGGGGCCCTCAGCACTGAAGCTTTCTTT; CDR3: CASSRGQGALSTEAFF
V: TRBV3-1/TRBV3-2; D: TRBD2; size: -; J: TRBJ2-1; DNA: TGTGCCAGCAGCCAGACTAGCGGGAGGGGCAATGAGCAGTTCTTC; CDR3: CASSQTSGRGNEQFF
V: TRBV27; D: -; size: -; J: TRBJ1-2; DNA: TGTGCCAGCAGTTTATCCCCAGGGCTAGGCTATGGCTACACCTTC; CDR3: CASSLSPGLGYGYTF
V: TRBV19; D: TRBD2; size: -; J: TRBJ2-1; DNA: TGTGCCAGTAGAGGGACTAGCGGGATGAGCTCCTACAATGAGCAGTTCTTC; CDR3: CASRGTSGMSSYNEQFF
V: TRBV9; D: TRBD1; size: -; J: TRBJ1-2; DNA: TGTGCCAGCAGCACCAGACAGGGTTTAAATGGCTACACCTTC; CDR3: CASSTRQGLNGYTF
V: TRBV6-5; D: -; size: -; J: TRBJ1-2; DNA: TGTGCCAGCATCGAAGGGCAGGGCCACTATGGCTACACCTTC; CDR3: CASIEGQGHYGYTF
V: TRBV7-2; D: -; size: -; J: TRBJ2-5; DNA: TGTGCCAGCAGCTTAGGGACTACCCCCCTGGAGACCCAGTACTTC; CDR3: CASSLGTTPLETQYF
V: TRBV4-3; D: -; size: -; J: TRBJ1-2; DNA: TGCGCCAGCAGCCCGACAGGCAGGGGATATGGCTACACCTTC; CDR3: CASSPTGRGYGYTF
V: TRBV9; D: -; size: -; J: TRBJ1-2; DNA: TGTGCCAGCAGCCGACAGGAGATCGGCGGCTACACCTTC; CDR3: CASSRQEIGGYTF